The 29 T cell receptor beta chains below all came from one sample that was sequenced in a study of CD8 T cells in ankylosing spondylitis. Using its own MiXCR run on the 5' RACE reads, TCRdb lists one record per CDR3 protein. The profile covers about 250,000 distinct CDR3 sequences, with roughly 8% appearing a single time and 4.8% taken by the ten largest. Sequenced input: blood, either unsorted or a sorted T cell fraction (not recorded which). Every receptor here comes from a female donor with ankylosing spondylitis or in good health (not recorded which).

This clonotype was recorded many times. The chain carries TRBV10-3 and TRBJ1-4; perhaps TRBD1 as D (5 bases). This CDR3 is 14 amino acids long. V lost 10 bases to trimming and J lost 0 bases, with 12 bases between them. Looked up from germline, CDR1 is ENHRY and CDR2 is SYGVKD. The CDR3: CATQTASTNEKLFF. The DNA of the CDR3 is TGTGCCACTCAGACAGCTTCAACTAATGAAAAACTGTTTTTT.

The gene calls are TRBV6-2 or TRBV6-3 and TRBJ2-2; D is uncertain. Germline V lookup: CDR1 MNHEY, CDR2 SVGEGT. The CDR3 runs to 11 residues. Trimming removed 6 bases at V and 5 bases at J, with 4 bases between. The CDR3 nucleotides read TGTGCCAGCAGGGAGACCGGGGAGCTGTTTTTT. Its translation is CASRETGELFF.

This clonotype was seen many times. The CDR3 DNA is TGCGCCAGCAGCCAAGATCTGGGCGGGAGCTCCTACAATGAGCAGTTCTTC. Its protein is CASSQDLGGSSYNEQFF. The V and J genes are TRBV4-3 and TRBJ2-1; 7 positions match TRBD2. Germline V gene data show CDR1 as LGHNA and CDR2 as YSLEER. This CDR3 contains 17 residues. The J segment lost 0 bases and the V segment lost 0 bases, leaving 5 bases of the junction unmatched.

V gene TRBV2 combines with J gene TRBJ1-2; the D is unclear. Germline assignment: CDR1 SNHLY and CDR2 FYNNEI. The CDR3 covers 13 residues. V was pared by 0 bases and J by 4 bases, with 6 bases between. CDR3 sequence: CASSEAPTYGYTF. DNA of the CDR3: TGTGCCAGCAGTGAAGCGCCCACCTATGGCTACACCTTC.

This clonotype was detected many times. The rearrangement links TRBV5-1 to TRBJ2-3; 8 nucleotides line up with TRBD1. V lost 3 bases, J lost 0 bases, and 6 bases stayed unmatched. Germline CDR1 and CDR2: SGHRS and YFSETQ. This CDR3 contains 16 residues. As DNA, the CDR3 is TGCGCCAGCAGCTCGCAGGGGGCCGCTAGCACAGATACGCAGTATTTT. It specifies CASSSQGAASTDTQYF.

V is TRBV3-2 and J is TRBJ2-7; the DNA was not compared with TRBD1, the D call given in the table. TRBV3-2 is deemed a pseudogene. The length of the CDR3 is 18 residues. CDR3 nucleotide sequence: TGTGCCAGCAGCCTAGGGATCCTAGCGAACCGGGTCCCGGGTGAGCAGTACTTC. This translates into CASSLGILANRVPGEQYF.

This clonotype was seen repeatedly, ten times or more. The chain has TRBV10-3 and TRBJ2-2, with TRBD2 matching over 9 bases. There are 13 residues in the CDR3. Trimming took 5 bases from V and 8 from J; bases not matched to a gene: 3. Germline CDR1 is ENHRY and CDR2 is SYGVKD. The CDR3 DNA reads as TGTGCCATCAGTTCTAGCGGGAAGGGGGAGCTGTTTTTT. Translating it yields CAISSSGKGELFF.

This clonotype has ten or more counts. This chain uses TRBV5-1 with TRBJ2-1, with 8 bases aligning to TRBD2. J was trimmed by 8 bases and V by 2 bases; bases with no gene match: 6. The CDR3 covers 14 residues. In germline, CDR1 is SGHRS, CDR2 YFSETQ. The CDR3 DNA follows: TGCGCCAGCAGCTTTAGCGGGATCGGGGATGAGCAGTTCTTC. Translated: CASSFSGIGDEQFF.

In its sample, this clonotype was seen a few times. J is TRBJ2-1 and V is TRBV7-2, with 14 bases that match TRBD2. The CDR3 extends over 17 amino acids. The ends lost 5 bases at V and 15 bases at J; junction bases unmatched: 18. Germline assignment: CDR1 SGHTA and CDR2 FQGNSA. As DNA, the CDR3 is TGTGCCAGCAGCCCTCCTAGACTAGCGGGAGGGCTAGTCTCTCCGTTCTTC. Its protein is CASSPPRLAGGLVSPFF.

This clonotype has a count of ten or more. The chain couples TRBV6-5 to TRBJ1-1; 11 nucleotides align to TRBD1. From germline, CDR1 is MNHEY and CDR2 SVGAGI. The CDR3 runs to 20 residues. V dropped 1 base and J dropped 8; count of bases not matched to a gene: 21. The CDR3 DNA is TGTGCCAGCAGTTACTGGATAGGGGACAGGGGGGGGAACGGGAGGTTGGAAGCTTTCTTT. It specifies CASSYWIGDRGGNGRLEAFF.

This clonotype has a count of ten or more. V is TRBV5-5 and J is TRBJ2-3; maybe TRBD1 (6 bases). This CDR3 contains 14 residues. The ends were cut back, 5 bases at V and 0 bases at J, with 10 bases in the middle. Germline CDR1 is SGHKS and CDR2 is YYEKEE (reference sequence). The CDR3 region has the DNA TGTGCCAGCAGTTACGACAGGAGCACAGATACGCAGTATTTT. Protein sequence: CASSYDRSTDTQYF.

This clonotype appeared many times. The chain uses TRBV6-6 and TRBJ1-5; no clear D. CDR1 and CDR2 from the germline V gene are MNHNY and SVGAGI (reference sequence). V lost 6 bases to trimming and J lost 2 bases, with 11 bases between them. The CDR3 sequence is 14 residues long. The CDR3 protein is CASRALSGNQPQHF. The CDR3 nucleotides are TGTGCCAGCAGAGCGCTGTCGGGCAATCAGCCCCAGCATTTT.

This clonotype came up many times. The gene calls are TRBV16 and TRBJ2-7; tentative D call: TRBD1 (5 bases). The CDR3 runs 14 residues. Looked up from germline, CDR1 is KGHSY and CDR2 is FQNENV. V was cut by 4 bases and J by 2 bases, with 12 bases left in between. As DNA, the CDR3 is TGTGCCAGCAGCCCCGCCGACAGCACCTACGAGCAGTACTTC. This encodes CASSPADSTYEQYF. Full variable domain (rest looked up from reference TRBV16 and TRBJ2-7): GEEVAQTPKHLVRGEGQKAKLYCAPIKGHSYVFWYQQVLKNEFKFLISFQNENVFDETGMPKERFSAKCLPNSPCSLEIQATKLEDSAVYFCASSPADSTYEQYFGPGTRLTVT.

The chain combines TRBV2 with TRBJ2-5; the D is unclear. Trimming pared 7 bases from V and 5 bases from J, leaving 11 bases between. Germline values: CDR1 SNHLY, CDR2 FYNNEI. CDR3 length: 12 amino acids. CDR3: CASNFAVETQYF. The CDR3, as DNA: TGTGCCAGCAATTTCGCCGTGGAGACCCAGTACTTC.

Ten or more counts support this clonotype. The CDR3: CSGTSSNEQFF. CDR3 nucleotide sequence: TGCAGTGGGACTAGCAGCAATGAGCAGTTCTTC. The chain employs TRBV20-1 and TRBJ2-1; 8 bases agree with TRBD2. Germline V gene sequence: CDR1 DFQATT, CDR2 SNEGSKA (reference sequence). The CDR3 covers 11 residues. Trimming at V came to 7 bases and at J to 6 bases, leaving 2 bases not matched to a gene.

This clonotype was observed a few times. The chain recombines TRBV5-1 with TRBJ2-5; unclear D gene. The length of the CDR3 is 12 residues. Germline-derived CDR1 and CDR2 are SGHRS and YFSETQ. V dropped 3 bases and J dropped 5 bases, with 8 bases sitting between them. CDR3 loop: CASSSRKETQYF. The DNA of the CDR3 is TGCGCCAGCAGCTCCCGAAAGGAGACCCAGTACTTC.

In its sample, this clonotype was seen many times. This sequence joins TRBV2 and TRBJ2-1; possibly TRBD1 for D (5 bases). CDR1 is SNHLY, CDR2 FYNNEI, per germline. The CDR3 sequence is 13 residues long. V lost 9 bases to trimming and J lost 7 bases, with 16 bases between them. CDR3 bases: TGTGCCAGTGGACCTCACAGGACGAATGAGCAGTTCTTC. Protein: CASGPHRTNEQFF.

This clonotype was counted many times. The chain joins TRBV20-1 to TRBJ2-5, with 8 bases aligning to TRBD1. This CDR3 is 13 amino acids long. Germline lookup yields CDR1 DFQATT and CDR2 SNEGSKA (reference sequence). The V gene end was trimmed by 6 bases and the J gene end by 5 bases; junction bases not matched to a gene: 8. CDR3: CSATGAVRETQYF. The CDR3 nucleotides are TGCAGTGCGACAGGGGCCGTCCGGGAGACCCAGTACTTC.

This clonotype has a count of ten or more. This chain joins TRBV12-3 or TRBV12-4 and TRBJ2-7; D possibly uses TRBD1 or TRBD2 (5 bases each). The CDR3 sequence is 15 residues long. The V gene lost 7 bases and the J gene lost 0 bases, with 16 bases spanning the gap. The CDR3 region is CASTTGALNSYEQYF. The CDR3 coding sequence is TGTGCCAGCACTACCGGGGCCCTGAACTCCTACGAGCAGTACTTC.

At least ten counts were recorded for this clonotype. The chain uses TRBV12-3 or TRBV12-4 and TRBJ2-1; a weak D match, TRBD2 (7 bases). CDR3 length: 13 residues. Trimming took 0 bases from V and 10 from J, leaving 10 bases between them. CDR3 loop: CASSLARGGEQFF. The CDR3 DNA reads as TGTGCCAGCAGTTTAGCTAGGGGGGGAGAGCAGTTCTTC.

Regarding this clonotype: Being one base from a much bigger clone, this may be a read error. V and J are TRBV7-2 and TRBJ1-3; no clear D. Per the germline V gene, CDR1 is SGHTA and CDR2 is FQGNSA. This CDR3 is built from 12 residues. The CDR3 protein is CVSSRPGNTIYF. CDR3 in DNA: TGTGTCAGCAGCCGGCCGGGAAACACCATATATTTT.

This clonotype was seen repeatedly, ten times or more. V usage is TRBV29-1 and J usage is TRBJ1-1; 12 bases are shared with TRBD1. The CDR3 runs 16 residues. With 6 bases clipped from V and 8 bases from J, the junction kept 16 bases outside the gene matches. Germline V gene sequence: CDR1 SQVTM, CDR2 ANQGSEA. Here the CDR3 reads CSVRALRDRGRDEAFF. The CDR3 DNA reads as TGCAGCGTGCGGGCCCTGCGGGACAGGGGGCGCGACGAAGCTTTCTTT.

This clonotype came up many times. This chain joins TRBV7-2 and TRBJ2-1, with 15 bases identical to TRBD2. The CDR3 has 14 amino acids. Germline assignment: CDR1 SGHTA and CDR2 FQGNSA. V was pared by 4 bases and J by 13 bases, with 5 bases of the junction left unmatched. Here the CDR3 reads CASSSRTSGRAQFF. The CDR3 region has the DNA TGTGCCAGCAGCTCCCGGACTAGCGGGAGGGCCCAGTTCTTC.

In its sample, this clonotype was seen many times. The chain is built from TRBV12-3 or TRBV12-4 and TRBJ1-1, with no clear D. The CDR3 is 13 residues long. V was cut by 7 bases and J by 1 base, with 10 bases left in between. For the CDR3, the DNA is TGTGCCAGCAAGGTGGCGGAGAACACTGAAGCTTTCTTT. Translated, it gives CASKVAENTEAFF.

This clonotype was seen repeatedly, ten times or more. The chain is built from TRBV12-3 or TRBV12-4 and TRBJ2-5; no clear D gene. Trimming cost V 5 bases and J 4 bases, with 17 bases left between them. The CDR3 is 15 residues long. In DNA, the CDR3 is TGTGCCAGCAGTGGGGATCCCGGCTCATTAGAGACCCAGTACTTC. Protein: CASSGDPGSLETQYF.

This clonotype has a count of ten or more. The V gene is TRBV6-2 or TRBV6-3, the J gene TRBJ2-7, with D perhaps matching TRBD2 (6 bases). V lost 10 bases to trimming and J lost 4 bases, with 23 bases between them. This CDR3 region has 15 residues. Germline values: CDR1 MNHEY, CDR2 SVGEGT. The CDR3 sequence: CATSGAGRMMYEQYF. CDR3 in DNA: TGTGCCACCTCTGGGGCGGGGCGCATGATGTACGAGCAGTACTTC.

This clonotype has at least ten counts. The V gene is TRBV5-1, the J gene TRBJ2-7; no reliable D call. Germline lookup yields CDR1 SGHRS and CDR2 YFSETQ. V was pared by 4 bases and J by 0 bases, with 8 bases between. CDR3 length: 13 residues. CDR3 in DNA: TGCGCCAGCAGCACTTCAGACTCCTACGAGCAGTACTTC. Translating it yields CASSTSDSYEQYF.

In its sample, this clonotype was seen many times. The chain couples TRBV12-3 or TRBV12-4 to TRBJ2-7; 13 nucleotides line up with TRBD2. The CDR3 is 15 amino acids. The V segment lost 5 bases and the J segment 2 bases; nucleotides outside the gene matches: 3. The CDR3 protein is CASSPGLAGAYEQYF. CDR3 in DNA: TGTGCCAGCAGTCCAGGACTAGCGGGGGCCTACGAGCAGTACTTC.

This clonotype showed up many times. This sequence joins TRBV29-1 and TRBJ2-1; 8 nucleotides line up with TRBD2. V trimming: 6 bases; J trimming: 5 bases; junction bases outside the gene matches: 6. The CDR3 loop spans 13 amino acids. The germline gives CDR1 SQVTM, CDR2 ANQGSEA. The CDR3 region has the DNA TGCAGCGTCGGGGGGGGGCTGCACAATGAGCAGTTCTTC. This translates into CSVGGGLHNEQFF.